Each of the 11 T cell receptor beta chains below was sequenced from the same sample in a study of T cell repertoires in cytomegalovirus infection. Each CDR3 protein gets one entry after TCRdb re-called the reads with MiXCR. Of about 500,000 distinct CDR3 sequences in the sample, around a third were seen once. What these receptors recognize is not known. The input for sequencing was cultured PBMCs, taken from culture after CMV antigen stimulation. Receptor source: a human donor in good health (CMV status not recorded). Some clones in this sample may be carry-over from other donors' samples.

The chain is built from TRBV9 and TRBJ2-3; 7 bases fit TRBD2. Germline V gives CDR1 SGDLS, CDR2 YYNGEE. V lost 3 bases, J lost 2 bases, and 6 bases stayed unmatched. This CDR3 spans 15 amino acids. CDR3 coding DNA: TGTGCCAGCAGCGGCCCTGCGGGAGTCACAGATACGCAGTATTTT. Translated: CASSGPAGVTDTQYF.

This rearrangement joins TRBV19 to TRBJ1-3; D is ambiguous. Trimming pared 9 bases from V and 4 bases from J, leaving 10 bases between. The CDR3 extends over 12 amino acids. The germline V gene encodes CDR1 LNHDA and CDR2 SQIVND (reference sequence). CDR3 bases: TGTGCCAGCACCATAGGAGGAAACACCATATATTTT. As protein: CASTIGGNTIYF. Using reference TRBV19 and TRBJ1-3 for the parts outside the CDR3, the full variable domain is DGGITQSPKYLFRKEGQNVTLSCEQNLNHDAMYWYRQDPGQGLRLIYYSQIVNDFQKGDIAEGYSVSREKKESFPLTVTSAQKNPTAFYLCASTIGGNTIYFGEGSWLTVV.

At least ten counts were recorded for this clonotype. The J gene is TRBJ1-5, the V gene TRBV12-3 or TRBV12-4; no clear D. CDR3 length equals 14 residues. Trimming stripped 6 bases from V and 10 bases from J, with 19 bases between. CDR3 amino acids: CASRSGPARSPQHF. In nucleotides, the CDR3 is TGTGCCAGCAGGTCCGGACCTGCGAGGTCCCCCCAGCATTTT.

This clonotype has just a few counts. V is TRBV6-1 and J is TRBJ1-2; D is perhaps TRBD1 (5 bases). The CDR3 totals 15 residues. The germline gives CDR1 MNHNS, CDR2 SASEGT. Trimming took 6 bases from V and 5 from J, leaving 19 bases between them. The CDR3 nucleotides read TGTGCCAGCAGCCCTGATGGGGGAGACCAATATGGCTACACCTTC. Protein product: CASSPDGGDQYGYTF.

J is TRBJ2-7 and V is TRBV6-6, with 10 bases identical to TRBD1. In germline, CDR1 is MNHNY, CDR2 SVGAGI (reference sequence). J was trimmed by 5 bases and V by 5 bases; bases with no gene match: 6. This CDR3 has 14 residues. CDR3 sequence reads: CASSGRQGADEQYF. The CDR3 nucleotides read TGTGCCAGCAGTGGGAGACAGGGGGCAGACGAGCAGTACTTC.

J is TRBJ2-1 and V is TRBV6-2 or TRBV6-3; D gene ambiguous. Germline CDR1 is MNHEY and CDR2 is SVGEGT. V lost 3 bases and J 5 bases, leaving 5 bases between the germline ends. The CDR3 is 12 residues long. The CDR3 DNA is TGTGCCAGCAGTTATAACGACAATGAGCAGTTCTTC. Protein: CASSYNDNEQFF.

This clonotype was seen just once. CDR3 loop: CSVPREGLYEQYF. The CDR3 nucleotides read TGCAGTGTCCCGAGGGAGGGGTTATACGAGCAGTACTTC. The chain has TRBV20-1 and TRBJ2-7; TRBD2 matches 7 bases. The CDR3 length is 13 residues. The V segment lost 7 bases and the J segment 4 bases; nucleotides outside the gene matches: 10. Looked up from germline, CDR1 is DFQATT and CDR2 is SNEGSKA (reference sequence).

This chain joins TRBV11-2 and TRBJ1-3; D is uncertain. The CDR3 has 15 residues. Germline CDR1 SGHAT, CDR2 FQNNGV. Deletions cut 5 bases from V and 3 bases from J, with 14 bases between. The CDR3 loop is CASSPRLGLGNTIYF. In DNA, the CDR3 is TGTGCCAGCAGCCCGCGACTTGGCCTTGGAAACACCATATATTTT.

The genes are TRBV20-1 and TRBJ2-2; tentative D call: TRBD1 (7 bases). Between the trimmed V and J ends, which lost 6 bases and 2 bases, there was a span of 10 bases. The CDR3 is 13 residues long. The germline V gene has CDR1 DFQATT and CDR2 SNEGSKA (reference sequence). The chain's CDR3 is CSARDRNTGELFF. CDR3 DNA: TGCAGTGCGCGGGACAGAAACACCGGGGAGCTGTTTTTT.

This clonotype was counted a few times. Compared with germline, one end of the junction differs, possibly owing to a read error. V and J are TRBV7-7 and TRBJ2-2; a possible D gene is TRBD1 (6 bases). The CDR3 runs to 16 residues. Germline values: CDR1 SSHAT, CDR2 FNYEAQ (reference sequence). CDR3: CASSPMTGPNTGELFF. The DNA of the CDR3 is TGTGCTAGCAGCCCAATGACAGGCCCGAACACCGGGGAGCTGTTTTTT.

This rearrangement joins TRBV19 to TRBJ2-7; the D call may be TRBD1 or TRBD2 (6 bases each). Germline loops: CDR1 LNHDA, CDR2 SQIVND (reference sequence). The length of the CDR3 is 14 residues. V lost 1 base and J 7 bases, leaving 14 bases between the germline ends. The CDR3 DNA sequence: TGTGCCAGTAGTATAGCCACGGGGGCCTGGGAGCAGTACTTC. It is translated as CASSIATGAWEQYF.